This TCR beta chain was obtained from a study of cytomegalovirus exposure and HLA in healthy donors (TCRdb year 2017). For context, the study as a whole: According to an earlier analysis of 550 to 750 of the donors, about 179 million T cells yielded 117 million unique TCR beta sequences and roughly 280 Gb of sequence data. Every repertoire in the discovery cohort had been generated on one and the same sequencing platform. HLA typing included class I and class II loci at four-digit resolution. The aim of the study was to test whether cataloging public T cell receptors could identify signatures of past pathogen exposure. A few DR-DQ haplotypes were treated as single units for association and clustering because of strong linkage in the cohort. The study used immunosequencing to profile the T cell repertoires of several hundred subjects and linked those repertoires to cytomegalovirus serostatus. Donor age, sex, ethnicity and CMV serostatus were compiled together with the repertoire data. Of the approximately 400 genotyped donors, 65% to 90% fell in the genetic ancestry cluster associated with self-reported Caucasian donors. In the later analysis, no new phenotypic data were used to find candidate immune exposures; instead, reliance was placed on TCR beta sequences and their occurrence across donors. High-throughput TCR immunosequencing, statistical association of individual TCRs with disease status, and machine learning were combined to predict cytomegalovirus infection status. On average, 235,054 unique TCR beta nucleotide sequences were sequenced per donor among some 420 genotyped donors of the cohort, with roughly 19% of those sequences being non-productive. An earlier analysis of a few hundred of the donors applied high-throughput TCR beta sequencing to assess whether each TCR beta V gene segment acted as functional or pseudogenic. Roughly 300 gigabases of sequencing data and approximately 91 million unique TCR sequences made up an early release that covered several hundred HLA-typed donors. A later analysis re-analyzed previously published TCR beta repertoires from roughly 600 donors and added high-resolution HLA genotyping to study TCR occurrence patterns. In addition to the first cohort of roughly 700 subjects, a separate validation cohort of 120 different subjects was used. The number of typed donors differed by locus: roughly 629-640 for A, B, C, DRB1 and DQB1; 522 for DQA1; 606 for DPA1; and 400 to 480 for DPB1. A later genetic analysis took genome-wide SNP genotypes for about 55% of the roughly 670 donors and used that subset as a discovery cohort. The paper's findings and limits, for the study overall: For the cohort, immune exposure information was limited to CMV serostatus. A group of highly shared sequence variants was considered likely to be a technical artifact of the sequencing pipeline. Some IMGT-functional V segments, including TRBV6-2 and TRBV6-3, could not be distinguished by the 87-base-pair reads and were therefore excluded. Because some donors lacked HLA typing at each locus, the association tests relied only on the typed subset. A total of 164 TCR beta chains were listed by the study as associated with cytomegalovirus. Cytomegalovirus status was reported to be diagnosed by the classifier with high specificity and sensitivity in both the original and validation cohorts. In a later genetic analysis, a missense DCLRE1C variant was associated with V-gene and J-gene trimming of TCR beta chains, and the association was replicated in an independent cohort. An earlier analysis of some 560 of the donors showed that most TCR beta V segments appeared in productive rearrangements either about 87% or about 30% of the time, which broadly matched IMGT annotations. Assigning TCR associations to individual alleles was difficult when HLA alleles, especially DR and DQ, strongly co-occurred. A further reported finding was that TCR beta sequences accurately predicted the HLA-A and HLA-B alleles for most subjects in the first cohort. Most TCR sequences were observed very rarely across donors, whereas some public TCRs were present in many individuals. In vitro tests confirmed that a few of the cytomegalovirus-associated TCR beta chains recognize cytomegalovirus antigens. A later analysis found that HLA-associated TCR beta chains were more clonally expanded and had lower generation probabilities than equally common non-associated chains. A later analysis found that TCR association rates varied across HLA loci, with DRB1 alleles showing the most associated TCRs and HLA-C alleles the fewest. Approximately 16 rarely observed V segments, including chromosome 9 orphons, were excluded from the earlier analysis of 550 to 700 of the donors because counts were too low. Most CMV-associated TCR beta chains appeared to be HLA-restricted in a later analysis, and the HLA associations seemed to be driven largely by CMV exposure. A later genetic analysis reported fewer N-insertions in productive TCRs among donors in an Asian-associated ancestry cluster than the roughly 640-donor mean. According to a later analysis, parvovirus B19, influenza, CMV and Epstein-Barr virus appeared linked to several top co-occurrence clusters. In a later analysis, 15,000 to 20,000 TCR beta sequences were associated with specific HLA alleles at a false discovery rate of 0.05. Correlated functional status among segregating V segments might be attributable to linkage disequilibrium, but an unknown experimental factor could not be ruled out. In this cohort, only TCR beta chains were sequenced, and detectable features were limited by the absence of alpha or paired-chain data. It was suggested by the authors that the approach could potentially be generalized to other disease states and immunological phenotypes. Presence/absence analyses assumed roughly uniform sequencing depth across donors, an assumption that may not hold.

Turning to this clone: No antigen is known for it. Qualities for individual bases were not recorded, and no much larger clone is one base off.

The germline V gene yields KGHSH for CDR1 and LQKENI for CDR2. From the cysteine up to the phenylalanine, the CDR3 has a length of 18 residues. Just CDR3 DNA is preserved here, 54 bases in frame from base 1. V is cut by 1 base and J by 4 bases, and the space between the germline ends is 19 bases. Receptor amplification or capture employed the immunoSEQ multiplex PCR assay. The multiplex PCR relied on a mix of 60 forward primers for TCR Vbeta segments and 13 reverse primers for TCR Jbeta segments. The CDR3 region of rearranged TCR beta genes was amplified from genomic DNA by a multiplex PCR assay. Amplified TCR beta libraries were sequenced as 87-base-pair reads on the Illumina HiSeq System. Per the authors' processing: A later analysis tallied tens of millions of unique TCR beta chains across the 650 to 750 repertoires, and about 12 million of those chains were shared by two or more donors. Raw reads were error-corrected and collapsed into unique sequences with a nearest-neighbor algorithm that merged closely related sequences to remove PCR and sequencing errors. To assign V, D and J gene segments, CDR3 sequences were aligned to IMGT reference sequences. For a sequence to be retained, a match of at least six nucleotides was required to both a V gene segment and a J gene segment. A rearrangement counted as productive if the CDR3 had no stop codons and remained in frame with V and J, and every other rearrangement counted as non-productive. CDR3 was defined by IMGT convention, running from the second conserved V-encoded cysteine to the conserved J-encoded phenylalanine. Sequences without an unambiguous match to a single V gene segment were excluded from the earlier analysis of over 500 of the donors. An earlier analysis of 550 to 650 of the donors classified V segments as functional when productive rearrangements were above 56.7% and as segregating when the standard deviation between donors was above 5%. A statistical classification framework was built for diagnosing cytomegalovirus status from the catalog of TCR beta chain sequences. In a later analysis, TCR nucleotide sequences were compared against IMGT/GENE-DB human TR gene sequences so that V and J genes could be assigned. A later analysis assigned CDR3 sequences and most-parsimonious VDJ recombination scenarios with the TCRdist pipeline. In a later analysis, each TCR beta chain was defined by its CDR3 amino acid sequence together with its V-gene family, and reads lacking a unique V-gene family were excluded. As a way to deal with suspected cross-contamination and a sequencing artifact, a later analysis dropped under 600 nucleotide sequences that were highly shared and had low generation probability. A later analysis calculated a clonal expansion index for each public chain from normalized within-repertoire ranks of inferred template counts. In a later analysis, generation probabilities were computed using a VDJ recombination model fitted to out-of-frame rearrangements, and the results were checked against IGoR. A later analysis scored TCR-TCR, TCR-HLA and TCR-CMV co-occurrence with hypergeometric tests, applying a repertoire-size bias correction to TCR pairs. A later analysis estimated false discovery rates by permuting HLA or CMV assignments 20 times. In a later analysis, co-occurring TCRs were grouped with DBSCAN, and TCRdist sequence similarity was added when clustering was performed within HLA-allele-positive subsets. For co-occurrence clustering, repertoires with fewer than 30,000 or more than 120,000 public chains were excluded, along with a handful of repertoires with anomalous nucleotide sharing. TCRdb limited this immuneACCESS table to in-frame rearrangements with V and J called. A share of clones is missing; checked studies link under half to unresolved V genes, and the rest is unexplained. That table supplies the V and J calls and clone size; D and trimming were determined from the DNA. Present in this sample are approximately 89,000 clones, roughly three quarters of which were seen just once. The ten top clones hold approximately 3.7% of the sample.

The cohort comprised some 730 healthy bone marrow donors. At the time of sampling, all cohort members were nominally healthy, though unrecorded immune exposures were likely present. The donor tested CMV seronegative and was one of the 352 seronegative cohort members. A peripheral blood sample was provided by each donor, and peripheral blood mononuclear cells were used for TCR beta sequencing. The Qiagen DNeasy Blood Extraction Kit was used to extract genomic DNA from the blood cell samples. The rearrangement joined TRBV18 to TRBJ2-2; the D region possibly corresponds to TRBD1 (9 bases align). The specimen sequenced was PBMCs. This clonotype was obtained from a man aged 25-45 years in good health and CMV-seronegative. The DNA sequence is TGTGCCAGCTCACCACTTAATAGCGGGACAGGGAGCACCGGGGAGCTGTTTTTT. This is translated as CASSPLNSGTGSTGELFF.